Below, one T cell receptor beta chain is given with its context. The antigen is undetermined. This record belongs to a study of blood T cells in healthy people across ages. The donors, healthy Caucasians from Russia, were aged roughly 6 to 100. At least 6 million PBMCs were isolated per sample. V shed 1 base and J 3 bases; nucleotides not matched to a gene: 7. This CDR3 spans 16 amino acids. CDR1 is SGHDN, CDR2 FVKESK, per germline. Through a sample-barcoded 5' primer and a J-beta primer mix, a second PCR was run for roughly 6 to 11 cycles. Tags on each cDNA molecule came from a template-switch adaptor with 12 random nucleotides. One entry per CDR3 protein, called by TCRdb with MiXCR from the 5' RACE reads. The table lists about 970,000 distinct CDR3 sequences, approximately 50% of them singletons. Study results and limitations: Per million T cells, TCR beta diversity dropped about linearly as age rose.

Sequenced: blood. The rearrangement joins TRBV14 to TRBJ2-7; TRBD2 aligns across 9 bases. The receptor was derived from a woman aged 55-69 years in good health. The CDR3 reads CASSQGYSGSYYEQYF. Here the CDR3 DNA reads TGTGCCAGCAGCCAAGGGTATAGCGGGAGCTACTACGAGCAGTACTTC.